Many counts were recorded for the clone carrying this T cell receptor beta chain. Its specificity is unknown. TCRdb fed the reads into MiXCR, producing one record per CDR3 protein. Here the sample spans some 220,000 distinct CDR3 sequences, more than 9% being singletons. CDR1 is DFQATT and CDR2 is SNEGSKA in the germline V gene (reference sequence). The ends lost 3 bases at V and 9 bases at J; junction bases unmatched: 11. CDR3 length: 15 residues. This specimen belongs to a study of T cell repertoires in cytomegalovirus infection. Study background: Public TCR beta signatures indicated both CMV infection and matching HLA type.

Findings of the study overall: Summed frequency of shared TCR beta families picked out CMV carriers who also had the relevant HLA.

The V gene is TRBV20-1, the J gene TRBJ2-1; 10 nucleotides match TRBD2. The clonotype comes from a human donor in good health (CMV status not recorded). Some clones in this sample may be carry-over from other donors' samples. The sequencing sample was made of PBMCs. CDR3 sequence: CSASSGRRPVSEQFF. DNA for the CDR3: TGCAGTGCTAGTAGCGGGAGGCGGCCGGTAAGTGAGCAGTTCTTC.